The rows below give T cell receptor beta chains drawn from one sample of a study of neurological immune-mediated disorders. Via MiXCR, TCRdb re-called the 5' RACE reads, giving one row per CDR3 protein. The sample carries approximately 50,000 distinct CDR3 sequences, approximately 3.9% recorded once. Sequenced: PBMCs. These receptors all come from a man aged 25 to 45 with multiple sclerosis. Both conserved end residues are part of each CDR3. D genes are given only for firm matches. Clone size is given as once, few or many counts, or a class when the clone is expanded.

>10|TRBV12-3/TRBV12-4|TRBJ2-7|few|-
CASARYEQYF
TGTGCCAGCGCCAGGTACGAGCAGTACTTC
>13|TRBV2|TRBJ1-2|many|TRBD1
CASRQGGNYGYTF
TGTGCCAGCAGGCAGGGGGGTAACTATGGCTACACCTTC
>15|TRBV6-5|TRBJ1-2|many|-
CASTNIGQGSYGYTF
TGTGCCAGCACCAATATTGGGCAGGGTTCCTATGGCTACACCTTC
>17|TRBV20-1|TRBJ1-1|many|-
CSARVSGGREGRTEAFF
TGCAGTGCTAGAGTATCTGGGGGCCGGGAGGGGCGAACTGAAGCTTTCTTT
>15|TRBV20-1|TRBJ2-3|few|TRBD1
CSARPPQSQGDTQYF
TGCAGTGCTAGACCCCCTCAGTCACAGGGGGATACGCAGTATTTT
>15|TRBV5-1|TRBJ1-1|many|-
CASSASEGGGTEAFF
TGCGCCAGCAGCGCCAGCGAGGGGGGCGGCACTGAAGCTTTCTTT
>16|TRBV3-1|TRBJ1-6|many|TRBD1
CASSRTGQGSNSPLHF
TGTGCCAGCAGTCGTACGGGACAGGGGTCTAATTCACCCCTCCACTTT
>15|TRBV5-1|TRBJ2-7|many|TRBD1
CASSLEPTGSYEQYF
TGCGCCAGCAGCTTGGAGCCGACAGGGTCCTACGAGCAGTACTTC
>14|TRBV12-3/TRBV12-4|TRBJ1-5|few|TRBD1
CASSKQGANQPQNF
TGTGCCAGCAGTAAACAGGGGGCCAATCAGCCCCAGAATTTT
>14|TRBV5-8|TRBJ2-7|many|TRBD2
CASSLPSGSYEQYF
TGTGCCAGCAGCTTGCCTAGCGGGTCCTACGAGCAGTACTTC
>14|TRBV7-3|TRBJ2-1|many|TRBD1
CASSLTGGIDEQFF
TGTGCCAGCAGCTTAACAGGGGGCATAGATGAGCAGTTCTTC
>12|TRBV20-1|TRBJ2-5|many|TRBD2
CSANQREVTQYF
TGCAGTGCTAACCAGCGGGAGGTCACCCAGTACTTC
>15|TRBV5-1|TRBJ1-1|many|TRBD1
CASSLGGTGNTEAFF
TGCGCCAGCAGCTTGGGGGGGACAGGCAACACTGAAGCTTTCTTT
>15|TRBV20-1|TRBJ2-1|many|TRBD2
CSAQERGGDWYEQFF
TGCAGTGCTCAGGAGCGGGGGGGCGATTGGTACGAGCAGTTCTTC
>14|TRBV29-1|TRBJ2-2|many|-
CSAPQEGNTGELFF
TGCAGCGCTCCCCAAGAGGGGAACACCGGGGAGCTGTTTTTT
>13|TRBV20-1|TRBJ1-2|many|TRBD1
CSGQEGAGYGYTF
TGCAGTGGCCAGGAGGGGGCTGGCTATGGCTACACCTTC